This T cell receptor beta chain derives from a study of T-cell reconstitution after alpha-beta-depleted transplantation in children. Study-wide findings and caveats: About two months after transplant, alpha-beta T cells reportedly came from several hundred expanded graft clones.

Germline V lookup: CDR1 SGHVS, CDR2 FQNEAQ. This CDR3 is built from 17 residues. V shed 1 base and J 10 bases; nucleotides not matched to a gene: 15. Unique molecular identifiers were built into the TCRbeta library. TCRdb processed the PCR reads anew with MiXCR; each CDR3 protein has one entry. The table includes 440,000 or so distinct CDR3 sequences, roughly 44% detected once. In the case of this clonotype: Its antigen is currently unknown.

This clonotype was obtained from a girl aged 2-9 years with aplastic anemia, due to receive a stem cell transplant. This specimen consisted of PBMCs, obtained before TCRalphabeta/CD19-depleted stem cell transplant. The V and J genes are TRBV7-8 and TRBJ1-3; 8 bases are shared with TRBD1. The CDR3 DNA is TGTGCCAGCAGCTTAGAAGGGACAGGCCTCCCCGGTTTGACCATATATTTT. It specifies CASSLEGTGLPGLTIYF.